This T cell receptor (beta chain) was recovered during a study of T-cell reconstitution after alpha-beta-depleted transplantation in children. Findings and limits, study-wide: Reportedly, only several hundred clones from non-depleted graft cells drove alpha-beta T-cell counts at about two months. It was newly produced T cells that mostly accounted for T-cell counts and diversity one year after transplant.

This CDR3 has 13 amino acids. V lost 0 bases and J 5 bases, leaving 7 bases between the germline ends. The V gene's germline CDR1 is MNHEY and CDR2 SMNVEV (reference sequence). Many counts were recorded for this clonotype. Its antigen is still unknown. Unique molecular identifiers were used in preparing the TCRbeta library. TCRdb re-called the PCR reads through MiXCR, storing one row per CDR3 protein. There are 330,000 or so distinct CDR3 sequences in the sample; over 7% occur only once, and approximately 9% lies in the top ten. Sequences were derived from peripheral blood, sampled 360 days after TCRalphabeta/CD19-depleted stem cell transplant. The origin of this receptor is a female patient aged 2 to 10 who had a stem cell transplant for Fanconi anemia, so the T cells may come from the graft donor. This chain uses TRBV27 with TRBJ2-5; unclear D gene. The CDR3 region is CASSLSGFETQYF. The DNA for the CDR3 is TGTGCCAGCAGTTTATCGGGCTTTGAGACCCAGTACTTC.